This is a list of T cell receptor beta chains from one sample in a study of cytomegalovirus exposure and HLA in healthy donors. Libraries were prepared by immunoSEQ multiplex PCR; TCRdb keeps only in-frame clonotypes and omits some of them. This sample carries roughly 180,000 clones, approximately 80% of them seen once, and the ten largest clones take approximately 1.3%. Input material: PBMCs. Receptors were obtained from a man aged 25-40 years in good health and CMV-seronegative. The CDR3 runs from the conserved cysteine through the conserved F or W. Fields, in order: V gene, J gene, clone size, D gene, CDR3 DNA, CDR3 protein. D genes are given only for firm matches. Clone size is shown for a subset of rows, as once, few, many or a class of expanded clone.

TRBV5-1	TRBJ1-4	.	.	TGCGCCAGCAGCTTGCGGACAGATGAAAAACTGTTTTTT	CASSLRTDEKLFF
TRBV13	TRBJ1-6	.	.	TGTGCCAGCAGCCGTTCGGGAGTGGCCCTCCACTTT	CASSRSGVALHF
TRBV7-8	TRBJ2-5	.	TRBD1	TGTGCCAGCAGTTGGGACTCAGGGGGCGGGGAGACCCAGTACTTC	CASSWDSGGGETQYF
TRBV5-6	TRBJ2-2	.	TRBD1	TGTGCCAGCAGCTCTCTGCCGGGACAGGGCGTGTCAGTGGCCGGGGAGCTGTTTTTT	CASSSLPGQGVSVAGELFF
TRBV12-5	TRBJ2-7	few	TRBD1	TGTGCTAGTGGTTCAACAGGGGGCGAGCAGTACTTC	CASGSTGGEQYF
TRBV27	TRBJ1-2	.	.	TGTGCCAGCAGTCCCCGAGTTGGGGGCCGGGACTATGGCTACACCTTC	CASSPRVGGRDYGYTF
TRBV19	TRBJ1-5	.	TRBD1	TGTGCCAGTAGTGCCAGACAGGGGGCCTTCAATCAGCCCCAGCATTTT	CASSARQGAFNQPQHF
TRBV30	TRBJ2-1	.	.	TGTGCCTGGAGTGGAGACGGGGGCTACAATGAGCAGTTCTTC	CAWSGDGGYNEQFF
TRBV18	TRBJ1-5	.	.	TGTGCCAGCTCACCACCGTCAGGGGAAAAACAGTCCCAGCATTTT	CASSPPSGEKQSQHF
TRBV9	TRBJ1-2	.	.	TGTGCCAGCAGCGTAGATTGGTCAGCTAACTATGGCTACACCTTC	CASSVDWSANYGYTF
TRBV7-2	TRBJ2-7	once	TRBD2	TGTGCCAGCAGCTTAGCTAGCGGGGGCACCAACTCCTACGAGCAGTACTTC	CASSLASGGTNSYEQYF
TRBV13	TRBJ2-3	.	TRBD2	TGTGCCAGCAGCTCCGGGGCGCGGGGGACAGATACGCAGTATTTT	CASSSGARGTDTQYF
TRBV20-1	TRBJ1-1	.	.	TGCAGTGCGGACAGATCAGGGGAAGCTTTCTTT	CSADRSGEAFF
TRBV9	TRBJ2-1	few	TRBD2	TGTGCCAGCAGCGCTAGCGGGAGCTCCTACAATGAGCAGTTCTTC	CASSASGSSYNEQFF
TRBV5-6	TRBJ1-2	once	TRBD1	TGTGCCAGCAGCTGGGGTGGTCAGGGGGCTTATGGCTACACCTTC	CASSWGGQGAYGYTF
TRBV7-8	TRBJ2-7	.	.	TGTGCCAGCAGCTTAGCGTTGGGGGCGGGCTACGAGCAGTACTTC	CASSLALGAGYEQYF
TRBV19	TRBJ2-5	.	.	TGTGCCAGTAGCACCACTTTAAGGGGGCAAGAGACCCAGTACTTC	CASSTTLRGQETQYF
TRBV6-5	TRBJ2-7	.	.	TGTGCCAGCAGTTACTCGCCAGGGGCCTACGAGCAGTACTTC	CASSYSPGAYEQYF
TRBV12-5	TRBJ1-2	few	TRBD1	TGTGCTAGTGGTTTCACCGGGACAGGGGGCGCGAATGGCTACACCTTC	CASGFTGTGGANGYTF
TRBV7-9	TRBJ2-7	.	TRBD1	TGTGCCAGCAGCCGTGACAGGGGGTACGAGCAGTACTTC	CASSRDRGYEQYF
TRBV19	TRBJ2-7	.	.	TGTGCCAGTAGTAAGGAGGCCTTTTACGAGCAGTACTTC	CASSKEAFYEQYF
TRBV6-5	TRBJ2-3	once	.	TGTGCCAGCAGCCCGCCCCTAAGCGCCGATACGCAGTATTTT	CASSPPLSADTQYF
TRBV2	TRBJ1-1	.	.	TGTGCCAGCAGTTATGACAGGCTTGCTTTCTTT	CASSYDRLAFF
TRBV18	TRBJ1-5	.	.	TGTGCCAGCTCCCGGGCAGGGAACAATCAGCCCCAGCATTTT	CASSRAGNNQPQHF
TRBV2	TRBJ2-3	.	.	TGTGCCACCTCGGGACTCCGCACAGATACGCAGTATTTT	CATSGLRTDTQYF
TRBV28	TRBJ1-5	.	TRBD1	TGTGCCAGCAGTCAGGACAGGCGCGGTCAGCCCCAGCATTTT	CASSQDRRGQPQHF
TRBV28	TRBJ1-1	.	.	TGTGCCAGCACCTGGGCAGTGAACACTGAAGCTTTCTTT	CASTWAVNTEAFF
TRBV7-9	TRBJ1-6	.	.	TGTTCCAGCAGCTTAGGGGCCAGCTATAATTCACCCCTCCACTTT	CSSSLGASYNSPLHF
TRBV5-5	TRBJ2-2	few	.	TGTGCCAGCAGCTTGGTTCGGACAGTGGACACCGGGGAGCTGTTTTTT	CASSLVRTVDTGELFF
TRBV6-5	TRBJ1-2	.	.	TGTGCCAGCAGCCGCCCCCCGGGGGGTGGCTACACCTTC	CASSRPPGGGYTF
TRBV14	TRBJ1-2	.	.	TGTGCCAGCAGCCAAGACGGAAGTTCAGGGTCGAGAGGCTACACCTTC	CASSQDGSSGSRGYTF
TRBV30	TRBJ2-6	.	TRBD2	TGTGCCTGGAGTCACGGGGGGGCTGGGGCCAACGTCCTGACTTTC	CAWSHGGAGANVLTF
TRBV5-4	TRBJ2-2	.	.	TGTGCCAGCCACAGGGACAACACCGGGGAGCTGTTTTTT	CASHRDNTGELFF
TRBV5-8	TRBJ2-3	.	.	TGTGCCAGCAGCTACTCCCCTGGGACTCATACTCCAGATACGCAGTATTTT	CASSYSPGTHTPDTQYF
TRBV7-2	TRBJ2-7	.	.	TGTGCCAGCAGCTTAGTTAGCAGTACCTACGAGCAGTACTTC	CASSLVSSTYEQYF